Described below is a single T cell receptor (beta chain) sequence and its context. The antigen remains unidentified. V was shortened by 1 base and J by 2 bases, with 9 bases between the two germline ends. There are 14 residues in the CDR3. Germline V lookup: CDR1 SGDLS, CDR2 YYNGEE. This sample is part of a study of identical twins. Study-level points and caveats: When twins shared out-of-frame alpha sequences, those sequences had excess low generation probability.

Template switching (which added a universal primer site) was used, and cDNA carried unique molecular identifiers. In TCRdb, the 5' RACE reads were re-called with MiXCR into one record per CDR3 protein. The sample shows about 530,000 distinct CDR3 sequences, about a fifth of them seen only once. These data were also filed under a second study, of yellow fever vaccine responses in identical twins. From that study: Vaccine T cell responses of twins reportedly seemed partly convergent and partly personalized.

The chain couples TRBV9 to TRBJ2-5; D is unresolved. The material sequenced was CD4+ T cells sorted from blood. The receptor's source is a woman between 18 and 29 years old in good health. CDR3 sequence (DNA): TGTGCCAGCAGCGTACCCGATCCTCAAGAGACCCAGTACTTC. This codes for CASSVPDPQETQYF.